This T cell receptor beta chain was identified during a study of cytomegalovirus exposure and HLA in healthy donors (dated by TCRdb to 2015 to 2018). Background on the whole study: An earlier analysis of several hundred of the donors reported about 300 Gb of sequence data and 95 million to 130 million unique TCR beta sequences obtained from around 170 million T cells. Approximately 300 gigabases of sequencing data and about 92 million unique TCR sequences made up an early release that covered approximately 650 HLA-typed donors. Of the roughly 400 genotyped donors, 81% fell in the genetic ancestry cluster associated with self-reported Caucasian donors. The study was designed to test whether signatures of past pathogen exposure could be identified by cataloging public T cell receptors. The T cell repertoires of 666 subjects were profiled by immunosequencing and related to cytomegalovirus serostatus. Along with the roughly 670-subject first cohort, a separate validation cohort of around 110 different subjects was used. To predict cytomegalovirus infection status, the study brought together high-throughput TCR immunosequencing, statistical association of individual TCRs with disease status, and machine learning. In a later analysis, previously published TCR beta repertoires from several hundred donors were re-analyzed and high-resolution HLA genotyping was added so that TCR occurrence patterns could be studied. In the later analysis, no new phenotypic data were used to find candidate immune exposures; instead, reliance was placed on TCR beta sequences and their occurrence across donors. An earlier analysis of nearly 600 of the donors applied high-throughput TCR beta sequencing to assess whether each TCR beta V gene segment acted as functional or pseudogenic. Donor age, sex, ethnicity and CMV serostatus were compiled alongside the repertoire data. Genome-wide SNP genotypes for about 60% of the roughly 700 donors were used in a later genetic analysis, which treated that subset as a discovery cohort. Every repertoire in the discovery cohort had been generated on one and the same sequencing platform. HLA typing included class I and class II loci at four-digit resolution. The number of donors typed differed by locus, with about 620-630 for A, B, C, DRB1 and DQB1, over 500 for DQA1, under 610 for DPA1, and about 450 for DPB1. Four to six DR-DQ haplotypes were handled as single units for association and clustering because linkage in the cohort was strong. Among some 410 genotyped donors of the cohort, an average of about 240,000 unique TCR beta nucleotide sequences was sequenced per donor, of which 15% to 20% were non-productive. Study-wide findings and limitations: Some IMGT-functional V segments, including TRBV6-2 and TRBV6-3, could not be told apart with the 87-base-pair reads, so those segments were excluded. A further reported finding was that TCR beta sequences accurately predicted the HLA-A and HLA-B alleles for most subjects in the first cohort. Across donors, most TCR sequences were observed very rarely, whereas some public TCRs were present in many individuals. A later analysis found that TCR association rates varied across HLA loci, with DRB1 alleles showing the most associated TCRs and HLA-C alleles the fewest. A later analysis reported that several top co-occurrence clusters appeared linked to parvovirus B19, influenza, CMV and Epstein-Barr virus. According to a later analysis, most CMV-associated TCR beta chains appeared to be HLA-restricted, and the HLA associations seemed to be driven largely by CMV exposure. Correlated functional status among segregating V segments might reflect linkage disequilibrium, but an unknown experimental factor could not be ruled out. According to a later genetic analysis, donors in an Asian-associated ancestry cluster had fewer N-insertions in productive TCRs than the roughly 670-donor mean. Roughly uniform sequencing depth across donors was assumed in presence/absence analyses, although this assumption may not hold. In a later genetic analysis, a missense DCLRE1C variant was associated with V-gene and J-gene trimming of TCR beta chains, and the association was replicated in an independent cohort. The sequencing pipeline was judged likely to have produced a cluster of highly shared sequence variants as a technical artifact. The cohort was sequenced for TCR beta chains only, and without alpha or paired-chain data the features that could be detected were limited. HLA typing was unavailable for some donors at each locus, so association tests used only the typed subset. When HLA alleles, especially DR and DQ, strongly co-occurred, TCR associations were difficult to assign to individual alleles. In a later analysis, HLA-associated TCR beta chains showed more clonal expansion and lower generation probabilities than non-associated chains that were equally common. Immune exposure information for the cohort was limited to CMV serostatus. In both the original and validation cohorts, the classifier was reported to diagnose cytomegalovirus status with high specificity and sensitivity. Over 15 rarely observed V segments, including chromosome 9 orphons, were excluded from the earlier analysis of several hundred of the donors because counts were too low. A total of roughly 160 TCR beta chains were listed by the study as associated with cytomegalovirus. A few of the identified cytomegalovirus-associated TCR beta chains were confirmed in vitro to be specific for cytomegalovirus antigens. A later analysis associated 15,000 to 20,000 TCR beta sequences with specific HLA alleles at a false discovery rate of 0.05. In an earlier analysis of 500 to 650 of the donors, most TCR beta V segments appeared in productive rearrangements about 87% or about 30% of the time, broadly matching IMGT annotations. The authors suggested that the approach could potentially be extended to other disease states and immunological phenotypes.

Counted from cysteine to phenylalanine, this CDR3 has 12 amino acids. Just the 36-base CDR3 DNA is kept, in frame starting at base 1. The germline V gene (reference sequence) supplies CDR1 SGHNT and CDR2 YYREEE. For this chain, trimming is 5 bases at the V end and 11 bases at the J end, and the number of junction bases without a gene match is 8. In total, roughly 670 healthy bone marrow donors made up the cohort. At the time of sampling, all cohort members were nominally healthy, though unrecorded immune exposures were likely present. The donor was CMV seronegative and belonged to the group of 352 seronegative cohort members. Every donor gave a peripheral blood sample, and the peripheral blood mononuclear cells from that sample were used for TCR beta sequencing. Genomic DNA was extracted from the blood cell samples with the Qiagen DNeasy Blood Extraction Kit. This clone was counted between two and nine times. There is no known antigen for this receptor. Within one base of it there is no much larger clone, and no base qualities were kept.

Libraries were constructed by the immunoSEQ multiplex PCR assay. For the multiplex PCR, a mixture combining 60 forward primers for TCR Vbeta segments and 13 reverse primers for TCR Jbeta segments was used. A multiplex PCR assay on genomic DNA amplified the CDR3 region of rearranged TCR beta genes. The amplified TCR beta libraries were sequenced on the Illumina HiSeq System as 87-base-pair reads. In the paper's pipeline: Across the 500 to 750 repertoires, a later analysis counted tens of millions of unique TCR beta chains, 9 million to 14 million of which were shared by at least two donors. Raw reads were error-corrected and collapsed into unique sequences by a nearest-neighbor algorithm in which closely related sequences were merged to remove PCR and sequencing errors. Alignment of CDR3 sequences to IMGT reference sequences was used to assign V, D and J gene segments. For a sequence to be retained, at least a six-nucleotide match to both a V gene segment and a J gene segment was required. A rearrangement was called productive if the CDR3 had no stop codons and remained in frame with V and J, and every other rearrangement was called non-productive. CDR3 was defined according to IMGT convention as the region running from the second conserved V-encoded cysteine to the conserved J-encoded phenylalanine. The earlier analysis of a few hundred of the donors excluded sequences that lacked an unambiguous match to a single V gene segment. In an earlier analysis of 587 of the donors, a V segment was called functional when productive rearrangements were above 56.7%, and segregating when the standard deviation between donors exceeded 5%. A statistical classification framework was developed to diagnose cytomegalovirus status using the catalog of TCR beta chain sequences. V and J gene assignment, in a later analysis, came from comparing TCR nucleotide sequences with IMGT/GENE-DB human TR gene sequences. A later analysis assigned CDR3 sequences and most-parsimonious VDJ recombination scenarios with the TCRdist pipeline. In a later analysis, every TCR beta chain was defined by the combination of its CDR3 amino acid sequence and its V-gene family, and reads without a unique V-gene family were dropped. As a way to deal with suspected cross-contamination and a sequencing artifact, a later analysis dropped hundreds of nucleotide sequences that were highly shared and had low generation probability. A later analysis calculated a clonal expansion index for each public chain from normalized within-repertoire ranks of inferred template counts. A later analysis computed generation probabilities with a VDJ recombination model fitted to out-of-frame rearrangements, and checked the results against IGoR. In a later analysis, TCR-TCR, TCR-HLA and TCR-CMV co-occurrence was scored with hypergeometric tests, and a repertoire-size bias correction was applied to TCR pairs. A later analysis estimated false discovery rates by permuting HLA or CMV assignments 20 times. In a later analysis, co-occurring TCRs were grouped with DBSCAN, and TCRdist sequence similarity was added when clustering was performed within HLA-allele-positive subsets. Repertoires with fewer than 30,000 or more than 120,000 public chains were left out of co-occurrence clustering, as were about 5 repertoires with anomalous nucleotide sharing. This immuneACCESS table, as held by TCRdb, lists in-frame sequences with V and J called but not all clones. Of the missing ones, under half trace to an unresolved V gene in checked studies; the others have no known cause. D and trimming were read from the DNA, whereas the V and J calls and clone size are those reported in that table. The sample table records 200,000 to 250,000 clones; approximately 78% of these occur just once. The ten largest clones add up to around 3% of the sample.

The sequenced sample was PBMCs. Rearrangement joined TRBV5-4 to TRBJ1-1; TRBD1 agrees with 8 junctional bases. The clonotype was recovered from a young man in good health and CMV-seronegative. CDR3 reads: CASSLQGAGAFF. The nucleotide sequence reads as follows: TGTGCCAGCAGTTTGCAGGGGGCAGGGGCTTTCTTT. The CDR3 plus the reference TRBV5-4 and TRBJ1-1 genes for the other parts give the full variable domain: ETGVTQSPTHLIKTRGQQVTLRCSSQSGHNTVSWYQQALGQGPQFIFQYYREEENGRGNFPPRFSGLQFPNYSSELNVNALELDDSALYLCASSLQGAGAFFGQGTRLTVV.